Presented here are 31 T cell receptor beta chains from one specimen sequenced in a study of read filtering for tumor transcriptome and immune sequencing. Molecular barcoded adaptors covering alpha/delta and beta/gamma chains were used on approximately 400 ng RNA. TCRdb redid the calling of the reads with MiXCR, one entry per CDR3 protein. The data hold about 50,000 distinct CDR3 sequences, with about 20% observed a single time. Sequenced sample: a population of CD138-negative cells sorted from bone marrow. Receptors were obtained from a donor aged 40 or older with multiple myeloma.

This clonotype was seen repeatedly, ten times or more. This chain connects TRBV5-1 to TRBJ2-1, with D unresolved. The germline CDR1 and CDR2 sequences are SGHRS and YFSETQ. The CDR3 covers 16 residues. Trimming stripped 0 bases from V and 0 bases from J, with 10 bases between. The CDR3 DNA follows: TGCGCCAGCAGCTTGGGAGCAGGAAGCTCCTACAATGAGCAGTTCTTC. It specifies CASSLGAGSSYNEQFF.

The chain carries TRBV29-1 and TRBJ2-1, with TRBD2 matching 10 bases. Germline CDR1 and CDR2: SQVTM and ANQGSEA. This CDR3 is built from 18 residues. Trimming took 2 bases from V and 9 from J; bases not matched to a gene: 19. CDR3 in DNA: TGCAGCGTTGAACCTAAAGGTCCGGCTAGCGGGAGTTCTGGTGAGCAGTTCTTC. Translated: CSVEPKGPASGSSGEQFF.

This clonotype was recorded many times. The J gene is TRBJ2-1, the V gene TRBV29-1; possible D gene TRBD2, 6 bases. V gave up 7 bases and J gave up 8 bases, with 9 bases separating them. The CDR3 consists of 10 residues. Per germline, CDR1 SQVTM and CDR2 ANQGSEA. The CDR3 protein is CSGGEDEQFF. The CDR3 region has the DNA TGCAGCGGGGGGGAGGATGAGCAGTTCTTC.

This clonotype was found many times. The genes are TRBV6-5 and TRBJ1-4; no reliable D call. Germline-derived CDR1 and CDR2 are MNHEY and SVGAGI. This CDR3 region has 14 residues. V lost 2 bases, J lost 10 bases, and 14 bases lay in between. CDR3 sequence: CASSYVPGRGKLFF. The CDR3 coding sequence is TGTGCCAGCAGTTACGTCCCCGGAAGAGGAAAACTGTTTTTT.

Ten or more counts support this clonotype. The gene calls are TRBV20-1 and TRBJ2-1; 10 bases map to TRBD2. The V gene's germline CDR1 is DFQATT and CDR2 SNEGSKA (reference sequence). The CDR3 extends over 17 amino acids. J gave up 4 bases and V 0 bases, and 9 bases lay outside the gene matches. The DNA for the CDR3 is TGCAGTGCTAGAGATCGATGGAGCGGGAGGGAATACAATGAGCAGTTCTTC. Amino acid sequence: CSARDRWSGREYNEQFF.

This clonotype has a count of ten or more. CDR3 DNA sequence: TGCGCCAGCAGCTTGGATCGCGGGGCCTACAATGAGCAGTTCTTC. Translation: CASSLDRGAYNEQFF. This chain connects TRBV5-1 to TRBJ2-1; a weak D match, TRBD2 (6 bases). The V end was cut by 0 bases, the J end by 2 bases, with 9 bases between. The CDR3 runs 15 residues. Germline lookup yields CDR1 SGHRS and CDR2 YFSETQ.

This clonotype was counted many times. The chain is built from TRBV4-1 and TRBJ2-7; D possibly corresponds to TRBD2 (6 bases). Germline loops: CDR1 MGHRA, CDR2 YSYEKL. V shed 2 bases and J shed 2 bases, with 13 bases lying between them. There are 15 residues in the CDR3. The CDR3 spells CASSQLGGLAYEQYF. Here the CDR3 DNA reads TGCGCCAGCAGCCAACTCGGGGGACTGGCCTACGAGCAGTACTTC.

This clonotype was picked up many times. This chain joins TRBV11-2 and TRBJ2-3; no reliable D call. Germline V CDR1 and CDR2: SGHAT, FQNNGV. Trimming took 3 bases from V and 0 from J, leaving 7 bases between them. The CDR3 covers 14 residues. Written as DNA, the CDR3 is TGTGCCAGCAGCTTGGCAGCTAGCACAGATACGCAGTATTTT. It is translated as CASSLAASTDTQYF.

This clonotype occurred many times. V is TRBV5-1 and J is TRBJ2-4, with D possibly matching TRBD1 (6 bases). CDR3 size: 15 residues. Trimming took off 1 base at V and 1 base at J, with 9 bases between the two ends. CDR1 SGHRS and CDR2 YFSETQ come from the germline V gene. CDR3 region: CASSLLQGAKNIQYF. The CDR3 DNA reads as TGCGCCAGCAGCTTGTTGCAGGGGGCCAAAAACATTCAGTACTTC.

This clonotype was seen many times. The chain carries TRBV24-1 and TRBJ2-2; 10 bases agree with TRBD2. Trimming removed 12 bases from V and 2 bases from J; junction bases left unmatched: 5. CDR3 length: 14 residues. CDR1 and CDR2 from the germline V gene are KGHDR and SFDVKD. The CDR3: CAARTSGNTGELFF. The CDR3 nucleotides read TGTGCCGCCCGGACTAGCGGAAACACCGGGGAGCTGTTTTTT.

This clonotype was recorded many times. The chain is built from TRBV9 and TRBJ2-6; D may be TRBD2 (6 bases). Germline V gene lookup returns CDR1 SGDLS and CDR2 YYNGEE. V gave up 0 bases and J gave up 0 bases, with 7 bases separating them. The CDR3 runs 16 residues. The CDR3 DNA reads TGTGCCAGCAGCGTAGTGGGGGGCTCTGGGGCCAACGTCCTGACTTTC. Protein: CASSVVGGSGANVLTF.

The sample holds many counts of this clonotype. In DNA form, the CDR3 reads TGTGCCAGAGGACAGGGGAATGAGCAGTTCTTC. Translation: CARGQGNEQFF. The chain employs TRBV19 and TRBJ2-1; 9 bases are a match to TRBD1. CDR1 and CDR2 (germline): LNHDA, SQIVND (reference sequence). V shed 9 bases and J 7 bases; nucleotides not matched to a gene: 1. The CDR3 is 11 residues long.

V usage is TRBV20-1 and J usage is TRBJ2-1; 9 bases agree with TRBD1. The CDR3 is made up of 15 amino acids. With 6 bases clipped from V and 6 bases from J, the junction kept 12 bases outside the gene matches. Germline lookup yields CDR1 DFQATT and CDR2 SNEGSKA (reference sequence). The CDR3 DNA reads as TGCAGTGCAACACAGGGGGCCGTGCTGCGCAATGAGCAGTTCTTC. Translation gives CSATQGAVLRNEQFF.

The table lists this clonotype with many counts. The J gene is TRBJ2-1, the V gene TRBV10-3; perhaps TRBD1 as D (6 bases). The V end lost 11 bases, the J end lost 3 bases, and 17 bases lay between the germline ends. CDR3 length: 14 amino acids. Germline assignment: CDR1 ENHRY and CDR2 SYGVKD. The CDR3 reads CAAAPGRGYNEQFF. The CDR3 nucleotides are TGTGCCGCCGCCCCCGGCAGGGGCTACAATGAGCAGTTCTTC.

This chain connects TRBV5-5 to TRBJ2-5, with TRBD2 identical over 8 bases. V dropped 0 bases and J dropped 7; count of bases not matched to a gene: 8. In germline, CDR1 is SGHKS, CDR2 YYEKEE (reference sequence). The CDR3 spans 15 residues. The CDR3 reads CASSLVEGLVGTQYF. DNA of the CDR3: TGTGCCAGCAGCTTGGTGGAGGGACTAGTCGGGACCCAGTACTTC.

There are many counts of this clonotype. The V gene is TRBV7-9, the J gene TRBJ2-7; D possibly uses TRBD1 or TRBD2 (5 bases each). The CDR3 runs to 16 residues. Per germline, CDR1 SEHNR and CDR2 FQNEAQ (reference sequence). Trimming left V 5 bases short and J 4 bases short, with 21 bases between. The CDR3 spells CASSPPGPLTSYEQYF. The CDR3 bases are TGTGCCAGCAGCCCCCCGGGGCCTTTAACCTCTTACGAGCAGTACTTC.

This rearrangement joins TRBV28 to TRBJ2-1; D not certain. This CDR3 has 13 amino acids. Germline V gene data show CDR1 as MDHEN and CDR2 as SYDVKM. Trimming left V 7 bases short and J 7 bases short, with 14 bases between. The CDR3 DNA reads as TGTGCCAGCAACCTTCCCTATTTAAATGAGCAGTTCTTC. Residues: CASNLPYLNEQFF.

The table lists this clonotype with many counts. The chain is built from TRBV10-2 and TRBJ2-1; D unresolved. There are 15 residues in the CDR3. Germline V CDR1 and CDR2: WSHSY, SAAADI. Trimming cost V 5 bases and J 0 bases, with 11 bases left between them. The CDR3: CASSSATHSYNEQFF. CDR3 nucleotides: TGCGCCAGCAGTAGCGCGACCCACTCCTACAATGAGCAGTTCTTC.

This clonotype was detected ten times or more. V gene TRBV20-1 combines with J gene TRBJ2-3; 9 bases agree with TRBD1. The germline CDR1 and CDR2 sequences are DFQATT and SNEGSKA (reference sequence). With 7 bases clipped from V and 2 bases from J, the junction kept 4 bases outside the gene matches. The CDR3 covers 13 residues. The CDR3 sequence is CSVNRGLTDTQYF. For the CDR3, the DNA is TGCAGTGTGAACAGGGGGCTCACAGATACGCAGTATTTT.

This clonotype has ten or more counts. V and J are TRBV7-2 and TRBJ2-7, with D perhaps TRBD1 (6 bases). The V end lost 5 bases, the J end lost 2 bases, and 13 bases lay between the germline ends. CDR1 is SGHTA, CDR2 FQGNSA, per germline. The CDR3 is 14 residues long. The CDR3, as DNA: TGTGCCAGCAGCATCACACAGGGACCCTACGAGCAGTACTTC. Protein: CASSITQGPYEQYF.

The chain carries TRBV20-1 and TRBJ1-1; no reliable D call. Looked up from germline, CDR1 is DFQATT and CDR2 is SNEGSKA (reference sequence). Deletions cut 6 bases from V and 8 bases from J, with 13 bases between. CDR3 length equals 11 residues. This CDR3 reads CSANLRLEAFF. The CDR3 DNA reads as TGCAGTGCAAATCTCAGACTAGAAGCTTTCTTT.

A few counts support this clonotype. A far bigger clonotype differs at one base, so this is likely a read error. The CDR3 does not end in the conserved phenylalanine or tryptophan, so this is likely a read error. J is TRBJ1-1 and V is TRBV6-1; a weak D match, TRBD1 (6 bases). The ends were cut back, 5 bases at V and 0 bases at J, with 22 bases in the middle. The CDR3 covers 18 residues. The V gene's germline CDR1 is MNHNS and CDR2 SASEGT. The CDR3 protein is CASSYMGTQGKLNTEAFS. CDR3 nucleotides: TGTGCCAGCAGTTATATGGGGACACAGGGAAAGTTGAACACTGAAGCTTTCTCT.

V is TRBV20-1 and J is TRBJ2-7; possible D gene TRBD2, 5 bases. The CDR3 has 14 amino acids. Germline V CDR1 and CDR2: DFQATT, SNEGSKA (reference sequence). V gave up 0 bases and J gave up 1 base, with 10 bases separating them. This CDR3 reads CSARDGRASYEQYF. As DNA, the CDR3 is TGCAGTGCTAGAGATGGGCGGGCGTCCTACGAGCAGTACTTC.

Turning to this clonotype: A much larger clone differs by one base, so this may be a read error. This chain links TRBV6-1 with TRBJ1-2; the D gene is possibly TRBD1 (6 bases). This CDR3 is 15 amino acids long. The germline V gene encodes CDR1 MNHNS and CDR2 SASEGT. The CDR3 sequence: CASREQGRPNYGCTF. For the CDR3, the DNA is TGTGCCAGCAGGGAACAGGGAAGACCTAACTATGGCTGCACCTTC.

The sample holds many counts of this clonotype. This chain links TRBV19 with TRBJ2-1; TRBD2 aligns across 8 bases. Unmatched junction bases numbered 5, after V lost 3 bases and J lost 7 bases. The germline gives CDR1 LNHDA, CDR2 SQIVND (reference sequence). The CDR3 consists of 14 residues. The CDR3 region is CASSINSGRNEQFF. CDR3 nucleotides: TGTGCCAGTAGTATTAACAGCGGGAGAAATGAGCAGTTCTTC.

This clonotype was seen repeatedly, ten times or more. V usage is TRBV2 and J usage is TRBJ2-7, with D possibly matching TRBD1 (6 bases). Trimming took off 4 bases at V and 0 bases at J, with 10 bases between the two ends. Germline values: CDR1 SNHLY, CDR2 FYNNEI. The CDR3 has 14 residues. The CDR3 reads CASSGTDSSYEQYF. Here the CDR3 DNA reads TGTGCCAGCAGTGGAACGGACAGCTCCTACGAGCAGTACTTC.

At least ten counts were recorded for this clonotype. J is TRBJ2-1 and V is TRBV5-5; D ambiguous. Germline V gene lookup returns CDR1 SGHKS and CDR2 YYEKEE (reference sequence). CDR3 length: 15 amino acids. The ends were cut back, 2 bases at V and 0 bases at J, with 9 bases in the middle. CDR3 amino acids: CASSFGVVSYNEQFF. The CDR3 DNA is TGTGCCAGCAGCTTTGGGGTTGTCTCCTACAATGAGCAGTTCTTC.

The chain employs TRBV7-6 and TRBJ2-1; tentative D call: TRBD2 (6 bases). The V gene lost 3 bases and the J gene lost 4 bases, with 13 bases spanning the gap. The CDR3 spans 15 residues. The germline gives CDR1 SGHVS, CDR2 FNYEAQ. The CDR3 DNA sequence: TGTGCCAGCAGCTTGACGGGAGCGGGTTACAATGAGCAGTTCTTC. Translation gives CASSLTGAGYNEQFF.

This clonotype was counted many times. This chain connects TRBV28 to TRBJ2-7; possible D gene TRBD1, 6 bases. The germline V gene encodes CDR1 MDHEN and CDR2 SYDVKM. This CDR3 spans 14 amino acids. V was trimmed by 7 bases and J by 0 bases, leaving 13 bases between them. CDR3: CASTSGVSSYEQYF. The DNA of the CDR3 is TGTGCCAGCACCTCAGGGGTTAGCTCCTACGAGCAGTACTTC.

This clonotype was found a few times. DNA of the CDR3: TGCAGTGCTAGAGCCGGGACTAGCGGGATCCCAGATACGCAGTATTTT. This encodes CSARAGTSGIPDTQYF. The chain has TRBV20-1 and TRBJ2-3, with TRBD2 matching over 13 bases. The CDR3 contains 16 residues. Trimming removed 1 base from V and 4 bases from J; junction bases left unmatched: 5. Germline CDR1 reads DFQATT; CDR2 reads SNEGSKA (reference sequence).

At least ten counts were recorded for this clonotype. The chain employs TRBV5-1 and TRBJ1-1; D gene uncertain. This CDR3 has 15 amino acids. Deletions cut 3 bases from V and 0 bases from J, with 12 bases between. CDR1 and CDR2 from the germline V gene are SGHRS and YFSETQ. The CDR3 DNA reads TGCGCCAGCAGCTCCGACATATCCATGAACACTGAAGCTTTCTTT. Its translation: CASSSDISMNTEAFF.